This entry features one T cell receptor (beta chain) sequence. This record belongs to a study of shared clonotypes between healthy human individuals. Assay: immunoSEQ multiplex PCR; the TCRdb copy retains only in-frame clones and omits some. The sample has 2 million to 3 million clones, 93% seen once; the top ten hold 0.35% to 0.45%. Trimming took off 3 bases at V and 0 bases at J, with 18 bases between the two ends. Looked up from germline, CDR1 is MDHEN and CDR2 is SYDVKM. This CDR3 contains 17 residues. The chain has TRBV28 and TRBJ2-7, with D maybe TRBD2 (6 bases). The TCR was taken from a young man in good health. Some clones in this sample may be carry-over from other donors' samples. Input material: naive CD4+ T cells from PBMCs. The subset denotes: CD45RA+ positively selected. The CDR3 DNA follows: TGTGCCAGCAGTTTTTACCCTCTAGCGCCCGCCTCCTACGAGCAGTACTTC. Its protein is CASSFYPLAPASYEQYF.